The rows below give T cell receptor beta chains drawn from one sample of a study of Ad26.COV2.S vaccination and SARS-CoV-2 variants. TCRdb's table, derived via immunoSEQ multiplex PCR, lists solely in-frame clones and lacks some. The table records around 320,000 clones, just over 85% of them present only once. The source material was peripheral blood, sampled in a trial of Ad26.COV2.S vaccine versus placebo. The receptors derive from a person aged 18-60 years who received the Ad26.COV2.S COVID-19 vaccine or a placebo. The CDR3 runs from the conserved cysteine through the conserved F or W. D genes are given only for firm matches. The listing skips clone size in some rows; elsewhere it reads once, few, many or a size class.

V gene	clone size	J gene	D gene	CDR3 length	CDR3 protein	CDR3 DNA
TRBV6-5	-	TRBJ2-1	-	14	CATSTDRVYNEQFF	TGTGCCACATCAACGGACAGAGTCTACAATGAGCAGTTCTTC
TRBV25-1	-	TRBJ2-5	-	13	CASSGVNQETQYF	TGTGCCAGCAGTGGGGTTAACCAAGAGACCCAGTACTTC
TRBV30	-	TRBJ2-2	-	16	CAWSVRGSLSTGELFF	TGTGCCTGGAGTGTACGGGGCAGCCTCTCCACCGGGGAGCTGTTTTTT
TRBV19	-	TRBJ2-5	TRBD1	16	CASSIWSGTGGETQYF	TGTGCCAGTAGTATATGGTCGGGGACAGGGGGAGAGACCCAGTACTTC
TRBV7-2	-	TRBJ2-1	-	15	CASRSWAGVTNEQFF	TGTGCCAGCCGGTCGTGGGCAGGGGTCACGAATGAGCAGTTCTTC
TRBV5-4	-	TRBJ2-7	-	13	CASSFRSFPEQYF	TGTGCCAGCAGCTTTCGGAGCTTTCCCGAGCAGTACTTC
TRBV6-1	once	TRBJ1-3	-	15	CASSEIRGDGNTIYF	TGTGCCAGCAGTGAAATCAGGGGAGATGGAAACACCATATATTTT
TRBV7-8	-	TRBJ1-3	TRBD1	14	CASSLLQGGNTIYF	TGTGCCAGCAGCTTGCTACAGGGGGGAAACACCATATATTTT
TRBV19	-	TRBJ1-6	-	16	CASSIRGAPYNSPLHF	TGTGCCAGTAGTATTCGGGGGGCGCCCTATAATTCACCCCTCCACTTT
TRBV9	-	TRBJ2-5	-	15	CASSSGRGLRETQYF	TGTGCCAGCAGCTCAGGGAGGGGGCTTAGAGAGACCCAGTACTTC
TRBV7-3	-	TRBJ2-2	TRBD2	15	CASSSSGGVTGELFF	TGTGCCAGCAGCTCCAGCGGGGGGGTCACCGGGGAGCTGTTTTTT
TRBV27	-	TRBJ2-7	-	14	CASSFGSGNNEQYF	TGTGCCAGCAGTTTTGGATCGGGGAACAACGAGCAGTACTTC
TRBV5-4	-	TRBJ2-2	-	16	CASSLPLGPNTGELFF	TGTGCCAGCAGCCTACCTCTCGGCCCTAACACCGGGGAGCTGTTTTTT
TRBV11-1	-	TRBJ1-1	TRBD1	15	CASSPGTVLNTEAFF	TGTGCCAGCAGCCCCGGGACAGTCTTGAACACTGAAGCTTTCTTT
TRBV7-2	-	TRBJ1-2	TRBD1	18	CASRRPGTGGFRAYGYTF	TGTGCCAGCAGACGCCCCGGGACAGGGGGCTTCAGGGCGTATGGCTACACCTTC
TRBV10-3	once	TRBJ2-2	TRBD2	14	CAIKGLVDTGELFF	TGTGCCATCAAGGGACTAGTAGATACCGGGGAGCTGTTTTTT
TRBV6-6	-	TRBJ1-3	-	16	CASRPTGQISGNTIYF	TGTGCCAGCAGACCGACAGGACAGATCTCTGGAAACACCATATATTTT
TRBV3-1/TRBV3-2	-	TRBJ1-1	-	13	CASSQGAGTEAFF	TGTGCCAGCAGCCAGGGGGCGGGGACTGAAGCTTTCTTT
TRBV5-1	-	TRBJ2-5	-	15	CASLPSGAKGETQYF	TGCGCCAGCCTACCCTCTGGGGCCAAAGGGGAGACCCAGTACTTC
TRBV5-1	-	TRBJ2-7	-	15	CASSLVRGDSYEQYF	TGCGCCAGCAGCTTGGTCAGGGGAGACTCCTACGAGCAGTACTTC
TRBV7-3	-	TRBJ2-5	-	14	CASSLGGDGETQYF	TGTGCCAGCAGCTTAGGCGGGGATGGCGAGACCCAGTACTTC
TRBV6-5	-	TRBJ2-2	-	12	CASSYRTGELFF	TGTGCCAGCAGTTACCGCACCGGGGAGCTGTTTTTT
TRBV7-8	once	TRBJ1-1	-	14	CASSLSGQTQGAFF	TGTGCCAGCAGCTTAAGCGGGCAGACCCAAGGGGCTTTCTTT
TRBV9	-	TRBJ1-3	-	17	CASSSTPGLFSGNTIYF	TGTGCCAGCAGCTCCACTCCGGGACTTTTCTCTGGAAACACCATATATTTT
TRBV6-5	few	TRBJ1-2	TRBD1	14	CASSSPQGAGGYTF	TGTGCCAGCAGTTCGCCACAGGGGGCTGGGGGCTACACCTTC
TRBV7-6	few	TRBJ2-2	TRBD2	16	CASSLAAGVGTGELFF	TGTGCCAGCAGCTTAGCTGCGGGGGTAGGGACCGGGGAGCTGTTTTTT
TRBV9	once	TRBJ1-1	-	14	CASSASGKSTEAFF	TGTGCCAGCAGCGCTTCAGGGAAGAGCACTGAAGCTTTCTTT
TRBV13	few	TRBJ2-7	-	16	CASSLAGGRNSYEQYF	TGTGCCAGCAGCTTAGCTGGAGGGCGGAACTCCTACGAGCAGTACTTC
TRBV18	-	TRBJ1-6	-	14	CASSPQSGIPPLHF	TGTGCCAGCTCACCACAGTCAGGGATTCCACCCCTCCACTTT
TRBV6-5	-	TRBJ2-3	TRBD1	14	CASSRTGWTDTQYF	TGTGCCAGCAGTAGGACAGGGTGGACAGATACGCAGTATTTT
TRBV5-4	-	TRBJ1-4	-	15	CASSAQQGPNEKLFF	TGTGCCAGCAGCGCCCAACAGGGACCAAATGAAAAACTGTTTTTT
TRBV6-5	-	TRBJ1-1	-	12	CASSLGGGAAFF	TGTGCCAGCAGCCTCGGAGGGGGGGCAGCTTTCTTT
TRBV9	-	TRBJ2-1	-	15	CASSPIQGSYNEQFF	TGTGCCAGCAGCCCGATACAGGGATCCTACAATGAGCAGTTCTTC
TRBV15	-	TRBJ2-2	-	16	CATSRDPQGSTGELFF	TGTGCCACCAGCAGAGATCCCCAGGGGAGCACCGGGGAGCTGTTTTTT
TRBV5-1	-	TRBJ2-7	TRBD1	16	CASSPYLQGMSYEQYF	TGCGCCAGCAGCCCCTACCTACAGGGGATGTCCTACGAGCAGTACTTC
TRBV6-5	-	TRBJ1-3	-	15	CASSYSGGVGNTIYF	TGTGCCAGCAGTTACTCGGGGGGGGTTGGAAACACCATATATTTT
TRBV5-1	many	TRBJ2-7	-	13	CASSLDRAYEQYF	TGCGCCAGCAGCTTGGACAGGGCCTACGAGCAGTACTTC
TRBV6-5	-	TRBJ2-5	-	14	CASYSRRGQETQYF	TGTGCCAGTTATTCCAGGAGGGGGCAAGAGACCCAGTACTTC
TRBV9	-	TRBJ2-5	TRBD2	19	CASTSERGTGGGSSETQYF	TGTGCCAGCACCTCCGAAAGAGGGACCGGCGGGGGGTCTTCGGAGACCCAGTACTTC
TRBV6-5	-	TRBJ2-7	-	12	CASRLNSYEQYF	TGTGCCAGCAGGCTAAACTCCTACGAGCAGTACTTC
TRBV3-1/TRBV3-2	-	TRBJ2-1	TRBD2	15	CASSGTSGGALEQFF	TGTGCCAGCAGCGGGACTAGCGGGGGGGCCCTTGAGCAGTTCTTC
TRBV6-5	-	TRBJ2-1	TRBD2	15	CASRPSGGLYNEQFF	TGTGCCAGCAGACCATCGGGGGGTCTTTACAATGAGCAGTTCTTC